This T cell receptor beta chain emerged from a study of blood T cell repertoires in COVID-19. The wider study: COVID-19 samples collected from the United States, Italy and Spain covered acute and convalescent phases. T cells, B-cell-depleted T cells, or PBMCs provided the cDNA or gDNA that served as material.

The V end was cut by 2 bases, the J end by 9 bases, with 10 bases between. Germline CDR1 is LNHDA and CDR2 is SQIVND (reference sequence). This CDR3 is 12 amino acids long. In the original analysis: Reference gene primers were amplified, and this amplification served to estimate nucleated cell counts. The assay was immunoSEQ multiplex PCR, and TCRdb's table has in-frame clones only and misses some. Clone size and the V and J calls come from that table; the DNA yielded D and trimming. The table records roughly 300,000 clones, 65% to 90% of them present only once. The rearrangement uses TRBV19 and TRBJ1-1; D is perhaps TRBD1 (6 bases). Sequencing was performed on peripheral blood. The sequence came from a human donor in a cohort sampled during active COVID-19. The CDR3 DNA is TGTGCCAGTAGTATAAGTACAGGGCAAGCTTTCTTT. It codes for CASSISTGQAFF.